Described below is a single T cell receptor beta chain sequence and its context. This record belongs to a study of cytomegalovirus exposure and HLA in healthy donors. The PCR contained 60 Vbeta and 13 Jbeta primers. This table comes from immunoSEQ multiplex PCR, and its TCRdb copy is limited to in-frame clones, with some not included. The sample shows 90,000 to 150,000 clones, about 78% of them seen only once. The CDR3 consists of 17 residues. The germline V gene has CDR1 KGHSH and CDR2 LQKENI. V lost 0 bases, J lost 3 bases, and 6 bases stayed unmatched. The sequenced material came from PBMCs. The chain recombines TRBV18 with TRBJ2-4, with TRBD1 matching 9 bases. This clonotype originated in a woman aged 40-49 years in good health and CMV-seropositive. The CDR3 loop reads CASSPPGQGMGKNIQYF. The CDR3 region has the DNA TGTGCCAGCTCACCACCGGGACAGGGAATGGGCAAAAACATTCAGTACTTC. Complete variable domain (other parts from reference TRBV18 and TRBJ2-4): NAGVMQNPRHLVRRRGQEARLRCSPMKGHSHVYWYRQLPEEGLKFMVYLQKENIIDESGMPKERFSAEFPKEGPSILRIQQVVRGDSAAYFCASSPPGQGMGKNIQYFGAGTRLSVL.